This T cell receptor beta chain was sequenced for a study of metastatic and nonmetastatic thyroid tumors. Study observations and caveats: For both blood and tumor, malignant thyroid tumors reportedly showed significantly higher TCR beta diversity than benign nodules did.

The CDR3 runs 14 residues. Looked up from germline, CDR1 is SGDLS and CDR2 is YYNGEE. With 0 bases removed from V and 0 bases from J, the gap between germline ends came to 7 bases. Treatment of any kind had been given to no patient before thyroid surgery. This clone was observed at least ten times. The antigen remains undetermined. Authors' processing steps: Researchers built a distant-metastasis classifier for papillary thyroid cancer that drew on CDR3 differences across clinicopathological groups. TCRdb re-analyzed the PCR reads through MiXCR. TCRdb's processing, not the authors', yielded these V and J calls. The table shows almost 70,000 clones, with 12% to 15% occurring only once.

The sample taken for sequencing was blood. The receptor comes from a male donor with papillary thyroid cancer or a benign thyroid nodule (not recorded which). Some clones in this sample may be carry-over from other donors' samples. The genes are TRBV9 and TRBJ2-7; D gene unclear. Here the CDR3 DNA reads TGTGCCAGCAGCGTAGGTCCCATCTCCTACGAGCAGTACGTC. It translates to CASSVGPISYEQYV.